A single sample is the source of the 3 T cell receptor beta chains below, sequenced in a study of cytomegalovirus exposure and HLA in healthy donors. Repertoires were generated with immunoSEQ multiplex PCR, while TCRdb's copy carries only in-frame clones and drops some. The table has over 120,000 clones, 80% to 90% seen once. The source material was PBMCs. These receptors all stem from a woman aged 25 to 39 in good health and CMV-seropositive.

The V and J genes are TRBV19 and TRBJ2-3; a possible D gene is TRBD2 (7 bases). V was cut by 10 bases and J by 4 bases, with 15 bases left in between. The CDR3 runs to 13 residues. Per germline, CDR1 LNHDA and CDR2 SQIVND (reference sequence). CDR3 sequence (DNA): TGTGCCACCTCGCGGGGGCTGGCAGATACGCAGTATTTT. Translated: CATSRGLADTQYF. Looking up the rest from reference TRBV19 and TRBJ2-3 gives the full variable domain: DGGITQSPKYLFRKEGQNVTLSCEQNLNHDAMYWYRQDPGQGLRLIYYSQIVNDFQKGDIAEGYSVSREKKESFPLTVTSAQKNPTAFYLCATSRGLADTQYFGPGTRLTVL.

This clone was seen a few times. V and J are TRBV19 and TRBJ1-5; TRBD1 might be the D (6 bases). The CDR3 loop spans 13 amino acids. The V gene's germline CDR1 is LNHDA and CDR2 SQIVND (reference sequence). Trimming stripped 8 bases from V and 6 bases from J, with 14 bases between. The CDR3 is CASAPGHSQPQHF. The CDR3 region has the DNA TGTGCCAGTGCCCCGGGACACTCTCAGCCCCAGCATTTT.

V and J are TRBV5-4 and TRBJ2-1; 10 bases agree with TRBD2. Germline CDR1 and CDR2: SGHNT and YYREEE (reference sequence). CDR3 length: 17 residues. With V trimmed by 4 bases and J by 0 bases, 7 bases remained unmatched. The CDR3 spells CASSGPSGGSSYNEQFF. CDR3 DNA: TGTGCCAGCAGCGGACCTAGCGGGGGAAGCTCCTACAATGAGCAGTTCTTC.